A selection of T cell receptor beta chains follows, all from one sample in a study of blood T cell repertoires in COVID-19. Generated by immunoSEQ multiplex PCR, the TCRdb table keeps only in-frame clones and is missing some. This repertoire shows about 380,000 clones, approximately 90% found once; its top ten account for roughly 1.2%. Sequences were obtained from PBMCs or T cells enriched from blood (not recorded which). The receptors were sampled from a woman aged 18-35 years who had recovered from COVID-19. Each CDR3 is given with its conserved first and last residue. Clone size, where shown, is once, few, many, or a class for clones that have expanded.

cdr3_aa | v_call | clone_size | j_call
CASSAAGQGYEKLFF | TRBV28 | NA | TRBJ1-4
CASISGLAGNTIYF | TRBV2 | NA | TRBJ1-3
CASRPGQGAYGYTF | TRBV19 | NA | TRBJ1-2
CATQPGQGLTGELFF | TRBV5-6 | NA | TRBJ2-2
CASSLSGAYPWGNTEAFF | TRBV5-5 | NA | TRBJ1-1
CASSTPQGAGETQYF | TRBV19 | NA | TRBJ2-5
CASSSPGVWEGEQYF | TRBV7-9 | NA | TRBJ2-7
CASSPTGRGTEAFF | TRBV9 | NA | TRBJ1-1
CASMRQATNEKLFF | TRBV6-5 | once | TRBJ1-4
CASSQLPGGGGANVLTF | TRBV4-1 | NA | TRBJ2-6
CASSSWTGTSNQPQHF | TRBV5-6 | NA | TRBJ1-5
CASSELGTGSYSPLHF | TRBV6-1 | NA | TRBJ1-6
CASSMIKGEGNQPQHF | TRBV19 | NA | TRBJ1-5
CASSLWGDYNEQFF | TRBV7-9 | NA | TRBJ2-1
CASSRDRVFTEAFF | TRBV6-5 | NA | TRBJ1-1
CASSVEPGNERFTEAFF | TRBV9 | NA | TRBJ1-1
CATIRGTNEKLFF | TRBV28 | NA | TRBJ1-4
CATLAGGYNEQFF | TRBV12-3/TRBV12-4 | NA | TRBJ2-1
CASSPWTGESTNEKLFF | TRBV9 | NA | TRBJ1-4
CASSQGDREDGYTF | TRBV4-1 | NA | TRBJ1-2